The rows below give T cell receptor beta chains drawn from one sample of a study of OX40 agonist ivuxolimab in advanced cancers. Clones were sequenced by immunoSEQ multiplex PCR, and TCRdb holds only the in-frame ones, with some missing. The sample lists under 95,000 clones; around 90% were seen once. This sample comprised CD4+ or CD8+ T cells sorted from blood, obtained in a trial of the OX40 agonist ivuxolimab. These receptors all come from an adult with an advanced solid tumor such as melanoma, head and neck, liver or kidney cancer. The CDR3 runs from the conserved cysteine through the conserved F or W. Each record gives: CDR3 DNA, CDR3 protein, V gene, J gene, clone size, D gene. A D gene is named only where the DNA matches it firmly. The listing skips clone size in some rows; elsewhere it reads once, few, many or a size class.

CDR3 DNA: TGTGCCAGCCGTCCGACAGGGCTTGGCGAAAAACTGTTTTTT; CDR3 protein: CASRPTGLGEKLFF; V gene: TRBV2; J gene: TRBJ1-4; clone size: -; D gene: TRBD1
CDR3 DNA: TGCAGTGCTAGCTATGGTGAAAAACTGTTTTTT; CDR3 protein: CSASYGEKLFF; V gene: TRBV20-1; J gene: TRBJ1-4; clone size: -; D gene: -
CDR3 DNA: TGTGCCAGCAGTGCAGAACCGGGAAATGGCTACACCTTC; CDR3 protein: CASSAEPGNGYTF; V gene: TRBV6-1; J gene: TRBJ1-2; clone size: -; D gene: -
CDR3 DNA: TGTGCCCTATCTTCCGGGACAGGGGGTAGCGGTGAAAAACTGTTTTTT; CDR3 protein: CALSSGTGGSGEKLFF; V gene: TRBV6-6; J gene: TRBJ1-4; clone size: few; D gene: TRBD1
CDR3 DNA: TGTGCCAGCAGCGTTGACGGGTCCACAGATACGCAGTATTTT; CDR3 protein: CASSVDGSTDTQYF; V gene: TRBV9; J gene: TRBJ2-3; clone size: -; D gene: -
CDR3 DNA: TGTGCCAGTAGTAAGGAGACAGGGGGGTTCTTGAACACTGAAGCTTTCTTT; CDR3 protein: CASSKETGGFLNTEAFF; V gene: TRBV19; J gene: TRBJ1-1; clone size: once; D gene: TRBD1
CDR3 DNA: TGTGCCAGCAGTCAACAGGGAGGCAATCAGCCCCAGCATTTT; CDR3 protein: CASSQQGGNQPQHF; V gene: TRBV6-6; J gene: TRBJ1-5; clone size: few; D gene: -
CDR3 DNA: TGTGCCAGCTCACCACCGTCTAGCGGGAGTTACGAGCAGTACTTC; CDR3 protein: CASSPPSSGSYEQYF; V gene: TRBV18; J gene: TRBJ2-7; clone size: -; D gene: TRBD2
CDR3 DNA: TGTGCCAGCAGCCCCCAGGACGGACCCCTTGAAGCTTTCTTT; CDR3 protein: CASSPQDGPLEAFF; V gene: TRBV7-2; J gene: TRBJ1-1; clone size: -; D gene: -
CDR3 DNA: TGTGCCTGGAGTGGAATCACCCCCAATAACTACGAGCAGTACTTC; CDR3 protein: CAWSGITPNNYEQYF; V gene: TRBV30; J gene: TRBJ2-7; clone size: -; D gene: -
CDR3 DNA: TGTGCCAGCAGTGAAATGGGACAGTTTAACTATGGCTACACCTTC; CDR3 protein: CASSEMGQFNYGYTF; V gene: TRBV6-1; J gene: TRBJ1-2; clone size: -; D gene: TRBD1
CDR3 DNA: TGTGCCAGCAGCTTTACCGAAAGGGAGCTACATACGCAGTATTTT; CDR3 protein: CASSFTERELHTQYF; V gene: TRBV5-8; J gene: TRBJ2-3; clone size: -; D gene: -
CDR3 DNA: TGTGCCAGCAGTCCCTCGGTCACTGAAGCTTTCTTT; CDR3 protein: CASSPSVTEAFF; V gene: TRBV27; J gene: TRBJ1-1; clone size: -; D gene: -
CDR3 DNA: TGCGCCAGCAGCTTGGTACGGGCGGCGGCAGATGTCTACACCTTC; CDR3 protein: CASSLVRAAADVYTF; V gene: TRBV5-1; J gene: TRBJ1-2; clone size: once; D gene: -
CDR3 DNA: TGCAGCATAAGGCCGGGGACAGTGAACACCGGGGAGCTGTTTTTT; CDR3 protein: CSIRPGTVNTGELFF; V gene: TRBV29-1; J gene: TRBJ2-2; clone size: few; D gene: TRBD1
CDR3 DNA: TGTGCCAGCATCCCGGGGGTCTCTGGAAACACCATATATTTT; CDR3 protein: CASIPGVSGNTIYF; V gene: TRBV2; J gene: TRBJ1-3; clone size: -; D gene: -
CDR3 DNA: TGTGCCAGCACCCCCGCCAGAGCGGGAGCAGATACGCAGTATTTT; CDR3 protein: CASTPARAGADTQYF; V gene: TRBV28; J gene: TRBJ2-3; clone size: once; D gene: TRBD2
CDR3 DNA: TGTGCCAGCAGTTCCTCAGGACAGGGGGCAAATTCACCCCTCCACTTT; CDR3 protein: CASSSSGQGANSPLHF; V gene: TRBV28; J gene: TRBJ1-6; clone size: once; D gene: TRBD1
CDR3 DNA: TGCGCCAGCAAAGACAGGGGAGGATCAACTAATGAAAAACTGTTTTTT; CDR3 protein: CASKDRGGSTNEKLFF; V gene: TRBV5-1; J gene: TRBJ1-4; clone size: -; D gene: TRBD1
CDR3 DNA: TGTGCCAGCAGCTATAAGGGAGGTGGTGGCTACACCTTC; CDR3 protein: CASSYKGGGGYTF; V gene: TRBV7-3; J gene: TRBJ1-2; clone size: few; D gene: -
CDR3 DNA: TGTGCCAGCAGCATTCGAATTGGGCTAGCGGGAGGTAGAGAGCAGTTCTTC; CDR3 protein: CASSIRIGLAGGREQFF; V gene: TRBV7-8; J gene: TRBJ2-1; clone size: -; D gene: TRBD2
CDR3 DNA: TGCAGCGTTCACAATCCCGGGACAGGGCCCACTGAAGCTTTCTTT; CDR3 protein: CSVHNPGTGPTEAFF; V gene: TRBV29-1; J gene: TRBJ1-1; clone size: -; D gene: TRBD1
CDR3 DNA: TGTGCCAGCAGTTTCCACCCCACCGGGGAGCTGTTTTTT; CDR3 protein: CASSFHPTGELFF; V gene: TRBV2; J gene: TRBJ2-2; clone size: -; D gene: -
CDR3 DNA: TGCAGTGCTAGAAGCACCTACGAGCAGTACTTC; CDR3 protein: CSARSTYEQYF; V gene: TRBV20-1; J gene: TRBJ2-7; clone size: -; D gene: -
CDR3 DNA: TGTGCCAGCAGCCTGGCAGTCGGGGAGCTGTTTTTT; CDR3 protein: CASSLAVGELFF; V gene: TRBV7-3; J gene: TRBJ2-2; clone size: -; D gene: -
CDR3 DNA: TGTGCCAGCAGCTTGGACGGGACGTCGGTTGGCTACACCTTC; CDR3 protein: CASSLDGTSVGYTF; V gene: TRBV7-3; J gene: TRBJ1-2; clone size: -; D gene: -
CDR3 DNA: TGTGCCAGCTCACCAGCGAGGGACCAGCCCCAGCATTTT; CDR3 protein: CASSPARDQPQHF; V gene: TRBV18; J gene: TRBJ1-5; clone size: -; D gene: -
CDR3 DNA: TGTGCCAGCAGCCTCACGGGACAGTCGAACACTGAAGCTTTCTTT; CDR3 protein: CASSLTGQSNTEAFF; V gene: TRBV9; J gene: TRBJ1-1; clone size: -; D gene: TRBD1
CDR3 DNA: TGCAGCGGGACCGGGACAGGACTAGCGGGAAACTACGAGCAGTACTTC; CDR3 protein: CSGTGTGLAGNYEQYF; V gene: TRBV29-1; J gene: TRBJ2-7; clone size: -; D gene: TRBD2
CDR3 DNA: TGTGCTAGTGCCCCGAGAGGGGAGTGGAACACTGAAGCTTTCTTT; CDR3 protein: CASAPRGEWNTEAFF; V gene: TRBV12-5; J gene: TRBJ1-1; clone size: few; D gene: -
CDR3 DNA: TGTGCCAGCAGTGTACAGGAGGGGCCCTACGAGCAGTACTTC; CDR3 protein: CASSVQEGPYEQYF; V gene: TRBV2; J gene: TRBJ2-7; clone size: -; D gene: -
CDR3 DNA: TGTGCCAGCAGCCAAGATGAGGGCAGGGCCCAGATTTCCGGGGAGCTGTTTTTT; CDR3 protein: CASSQDEGRAQISGELFF; V gene: TRBV4-2; J gene: TRBJ2-2; clone size: -; D gene: -
CDR3 DNA: TGTGCCAGCGAAGAGACAGGGAGTTTTAACTATGGCTACACCTTC; CDR3 protein: CASEETGSFNYGYTF; V gene: TRBV28; J gene: TRBJ1-2; clone size: -; D gene: TRBD1
CDR3 DNA: TGTGCCAGCAGCGTAGGATTGGCTAGCGGGGCCCACGAGCAGTACTTC; CDR3 protein: CASSVGLASGAHEQYF; V gene: TRBV9; J gene: TRBJ2-7; clone size: -; D gene: TRBD2
CDR3 DNA: TGTGCCAGCAGTTTGGTGGCACCAGCTAACTATGGCTACACCTTC; CDR3 protein: CASSLVAPANYGYTF; V gene: TRBV28; J gene: TRBJ1-2; clone size: -; D gene: -
CDR3 DNA: TGTGCCAGCAGCTCTAGACTGGACGGGGAGCTGTTTTTT; CDR3 protein: CASSSRLDGELFF; V gene: TRBV7-3; J gene: TRBJ2-2; clone size: few; D gene: -
CDR3 DNA: TGTGCCAGTAGTGGGACTCACGTCGGCTCCTACAATGAGCAGTTCTTC; CDR3 protein: CASSGTHVGSYNEQFF; V gene: TRBV19; J gene: TRBJ2-1; clone size: -; D gene: -
CDR3 DNA: TGCGCCAGCAGCTTAGGGACAGGGTACAGTCAGCCCCAGCATTTT; CDR3 protein: CASSLGTGYSQPQHF; V gene: TRBV5-1; J gene: TRBJ1-5; clone size: -; D gene: TRBD1
CDR3 DNA: TGTGCCAGCAGCTTGTACGAGACCTACGAGCAGTACTTC; CDR3 protein: CASSLYETYEQYF; V gene: TRBV5-4; J gene: TRBJ2-7; clone size: -; D gene: -
CDR3 DNA: TGTGCCAGCACTGATCTCCGAGGGGCGCGGGAGACCCAGTACTTC; CDR3 protein: CASTDLRGARETQYF; V gene: TRBV27; J gene: TRBJ2-5; clone size: -; D gene: -
CDR3 DNA: TGTGCCAGCGGCGGAGCCCTATTTTCGTCCGGGGAGCTGTTTTTT; CDR3 protein: CASGGALFSSGELFF; V gene: TRBV25-1; J gene: TRBJ2-2; clone size: -; D gene: -
CDR3 DNA: TGCGCCAGCAGGAGTTTGCCTCGATCCACAGATACGCAGTATTTT; CDR3 protein: CASRSLPRSTDTQYF; V gene: TRBV5-1; J gene: TRBJ2-3; clone size: -; D gene: -
CDR3 DNA: TGTGCCAGCAGTGACGGATTGAACACTGAAGCTTTCTTT; CDR3 protein: CASSDGLNTEAFF; V gene: TRBV2; J gene: TRBJ1-1; clone size: -; D gene: -
CDR3 DNA: TGTGCCAGCACCCGGCGAAGCGCCGGCAATCAGCCCCAGCATTTT; CDR3 protein: CASTRRSAGNQPQHF; V gene: TRBV9; J gene: TRBJ1-5; clone size: medium-sized; D gene: -
CDR3 DNA: TGCGCCAGCAGCCTCAGGGGTTGGGAGACCCAGTACTTC; CDR3 protein: CASSLRGWETQYF; V gene: TRBV5-1; J gene: TRBJ2-5; clone size: -; D gene: -
CDR3 DNA: TGTGCCAGCTCACCAAACCGGGCCTCTAACTATGGCTACACCTTC; CDR3 protein: CASSPNRASNYGYTF; V gene: TRBV18; J gene: TRBJ1-2; clone size: -; D gene: -
CDR3 DNA: TGTGCCAGCAGTGAGAGTTACGGGGAGCTGTTTTTT; CDR3 protein: CASSESYGELFF; V gene: TRBV6-1; J gene: TRBJ2-2; clone size: few; D gene: -